Below, 11 T cell receptor beta chains from the same sample are listed, as sequenced in a study of cytomegalovirus exposure and HLA in healthy donors. Use of 60 Vbeta and 13 Jbeta primers characterized the PCR. This table comes from immunoSEQ multiplex PCR, and its TCRdb copy is limited to in-frame clones, with some not included. The data show some 130,000 clones, around four fifths seen once. The source material was PBMCs. The receptors were sampled from a male donor in good health and CMV-seronegative.

The rearrangement uses TRBV5-4 and TRBJ2-7, with D hard to call. The CDR3 has 12 residues. Germline V gene lookup returns CDR1 SGHNT and CDR2 YYREEE (reference sequence). The V end lost 3 bases, the J end lost 9 bases, and 13 bases lay between the germline ends. CDR3 nucleotides: TGTGCCAGCAGCTCGACATTTTCTCGGCAGTACTTC. Translating gives CASSSTFSRQYF. The full variable domain, with the rest looked up from reference TRBV5-4 and TRBJ2-7, is ETGVTQSPTHLIKTRGQQVTLRCSSQSGHNTVSWYQQALGQGPQFIFQYYREEENGRGNFPPRFSGLQFPNYSSELNVNALELDDSALYLCASSSTFSRQYFGPGTRLTVT.

J is TRBJ1-3 and V is TRBV4-3; D is unresolved. With 1 base removed from V and 0 bases from J, the gap between germline ends came to 13 bases. Germline V lookup: CDR1 LGHNA, CDR2 YSLEER. The CDR3 length is 17 residues. CDR3 coding DNA: TGCGCCAGCAGCCAAGCCCGGGTCTCGAGCTCTGGAAACACCATATATTTT. It codes for CASSQARVSSSGNTIYF.

This clone was counted only a few times. The chain links TRBV7-2 to TRBJ2-3, with TRBD2 matching over 8 bases. Germline trimming cut 4 bases from V and 1 base from J; bases unmatched to any gene: 1. Germline CDR1 is SGHTA and CDR2 is FQGNSA. The CDR3 runs 14 residues. DNA of the CDR3: TGTGCCAGCAGCTCGACTAGCGGCACAGATACGCAGTATTTT. Translation: CASSSTSGTDTQYF.

This clone was counted only a few times. J is TRBJ1-3 and V is TRBV9, with D unclear. Germline CDR1 SGDLS, CDR2 YYNGEE. This CDR3 is 11 amino acids long. The ends were cut back, 4 bases at V and 3 bases at J, with 2 bases in the middle. Here the CDR3 DNA reads TGTGCCAGCAGCCGTGGAAACACCATATATTTT. Its protein is CASSRGNTIYF.

The V and J genes are TRBV9 and TRBJ2-2, with D maybe TRBD2 (7 bases). Germline CDR1 SGDLS, CDR2 YYNGEE. Trimming took off 3 bases at V and 3 bases at J, with 12 bases between the two ends. The CDR3 loop spans 15 amino acids. The CDR3 DNA follows: TGTGCCAGCAGCGCCGCGGGGGCCTACACCGGGGAGCTGTTTTTT. It specifies CASSAAGAYTGELFF.

The J gene is TRBJ2-7, the V gene TRBV9; D perhaps matches TRBD2 (7 bases). The CDR3 has 15 residues. Germline CDR1 reads SGDLS; CDR2 reads YYNGEE. Trimming took off 0 bases at V and 0 bases at J, with 10 bases between the two ends. The CDR3 protein is CASSVAGGASYEQYF. DNA for the CDR3: TGTGCCAGCAGCGTAGCGGGGGGCGCCTCCTACGAGCAGTACTTC. The full variable domain, in which reference TRBV9 and TRBJ2-7 provide the parts outside the CDR3, is DSGVTQTPKHLITATGQRVTLRCSPRSGDLSVYWYQQSLDQGLQFLIQYYNGEERAKGNILERFSAQQFPDLHSELNLSSLELGDSALYFCASSVAGGASYEQYFGPGTRLTVT.

V gene TRBV16 combines with J gene TRBJ2-1, with D perhaps matching TRBD2 (5 bases). CDR3 length: 17 residues. The germline gives CDR1 KGHSY, CDR2 FQNENV. Trimming cost V 0 bases and J 4 bases, with 16 bases left between them. DNA for the CDR3: TGTGCCAGCAGCCAATCTGGGCTTTTAGCGACTTACAATGAGCAGTTCTTC. Its translation is CASSQSGLLATYNEQFF.

V is TRBV29-1 and J is TRBJ2-5; 7 bases line up with TRBD1. Trimming cost V 5 bases and J 5 bases; bases outside gene matches: 8. The CDR3 spans 13 residues. Per the germline V gene, CDR1 is SQVTM and CDR2 is ANQGSEA. CDR3 protein: CSVYQGVGETQYF. The CDR3 nucleotides read TGCAGCGTTTACCAGGGGGTAGGGGAGACCCAGTACTTC.

Remarks on this clone: The sample holds other DNA sequences that translate to the same CDR3. This rearrangement joins TRBV9 to TRBJ2-3, with 9 bases lining up with TRBD2. There are 17 residues in the CDR3. Germline V gene lookup returns CDR1 SGDLS and CDR2 YYNGEE. V shed 0 bases, J shed 2 bases, and the junction held 7 bases outside the gene matches. The DNA of the CDR3 is TGTGCCAGCAGCGTAGGAGGTCTAGCGGGATCCACAGATACGCAGTATTTT. Its translation is CASSVGGLAGSTDTQYF.

The V gene is TRBV6-5, the J gene TRBJ2-5; 10 bases match TRBD1. Germline CDR1 MNHEY, CDR2 SVGAGI. The CDR3 extends over 13 amino acids. The trim removed 7 bases at V and 11 bases at J, leaving 10 bases unmatched. The DNA of the CDR3 is TGTGCCAGCACCTGGGACAGGGGAAGGGAGCAGTACTTC. This sequence encodes CASTWDRGREQYF.

The CDR3 nucleotides are TGTGCCAGCAGTCCCCAGCCGGCAGGGGAAAACTACGAGCAGTACTTC. Translated, it gives CASSPQPAGENYEQYF. The V and J genes are TRBV27 and TRBJ2-7, with D tentatively TRBD1 (6 bases). With 5 bases removed from V and 3 bases from J, the gap between germline ends came to 20 bases. Germline assignment: CDR1 MNHEY and CDR2 SMNVEV (reference sequence). The CDR3 extends over 16 amino acids.